Listed below are T cell receptor beta chains from one sample, sequenced in a study of shared clonotypes between healthy human individuals. Some clones are missing from TCRdb's copy, which holds only in-frame ones; the method was immunoSEQ multiplex PCR. The sample yields about 330,000 clones, 74% seen once. The sequenced material came from memory CD4+ T cells sorted from blood. All receptors derive from a man between 25 and 39 years old in good health. Both conserved end residues are part of each CDR3. Each record gives: J gene, clone size, V gene, D gene, CDR3 DNA, CDR3 protein. The D gene is left open where the match is weak. Some rows mark clone size as missing; the rest say once, few, many or name a class of expanded clone.

TRBJ1-3 | - | TRBV15 | - | TGTGCCACCAGCAGGGGCGCTTCTGGAAACACCATATATTTT | CATSRGASGNTIYF
TRBJ2-7 | - | TRBV2 | TRBD2 | TGTGCCAGCACCCTAGAAGTAGCGGGAGTCTCCTACGAGCAGTACTTC | CASTLEVAGVSYEQYF
TRBJ1-5 | - | TRBV7-2 | - | TGTGCCAGCAGCAGACCAGCGATAAATCAGCCCCAGCATTTT | CASSRPAINQPQHF
TRBJ2-4 | - | TRBV5-4 | - | TGTGCCAGCAGCTTGCGGGGTAACATTCAGTACTTC | CASSLRGNIQYF
TRBJ2-7 | - | TRBV28 | - | TGTGCCAGCAGTTTAGTGGACTACGAGCAGTACTTC | CASSLVDYEQYF
TRBJ2-1 | - | TRBV10-3 | - | TGTGCCATCAGTGAGTCGACCCCTTCCTACAATGAGCAGTTCTTC | CAISESTPSYNEQFF
TRBJ2-2 | few | TRBV6-5 | - | TGTGCCAGCAGTTATATCGTTGGTGGCGGGGAGCTGTTTTTT | CASSYIVGGGELFF
TRBJ1-1 | - | TRBV5-6 | TRBD1 | TGTGCCAGCAGCTTGGGAACAGGGGGGATGAGCACTGAAGCTTTCTTT | CASSLGTGGMSTEAFF
TRBJ2-6 | - | TRBV5-4 | TRBD1 | TGTGCCAGCAGAAAGGGACAGGGAGGGGGGGCCAACGTCCTGACTTTC | CASRKGQGGGANVLTF
TRBJ1-3 | once | TRBV6-1 | - | TGTGCCAGCGAATTAAAAGGGGGAAACACCATATATTTT | CASELKGGNTIYF
TRBJ1-2 | few | TRBV29-1 | TRBD1 | TGCAGCGTTACTCGGACAGGGGATCGGGATGGCTACACCTTC | CSVTRTGDRDGYTF
TRBJ1-4 | - | TRBV9 | TRBD1 | TGTGCCAGCAGCGTACAGGGGGCGCTGGGTGAAAAACTGTTTTTT | CASSVQGALGEKLFF